A selection of T cell receptor beta chains follows, all from one sample in a study of blood T cell repertoires in COVID-19. Clones were sequenced by immunoSEQ multiplex PCR, and TCRdb holds only the in-frame ones, with some missing. The table records 200,000 to 250,000 clones, 80% to 90% of them present only once. The specimen sequenced was peripheral blood. The receptor source for this set is a woman of 80 years or more with COVID-19, enrolled during active disease. CDR3s include the opening cysteine and the closing phenylalanine or tryptophan. The order of the fields is clone size, J gene, V gene, D gene, CDR3 DNA, CDR3 protein. A D gene is named only where the DNA matches it firmly. Some rows have no size entry. The others give once, few or many, or a class for an expanded clone.

>NA|TRBJ1-1|TRBV5-1|TRBD1
TGCGCCAGCAGCCCGACAGGGTATCAAACTGAAGCTTTCTTT
CASSPTGYQTEAFF
>once|TRBJ2-5|TRBV11-2|TRBD2
TGTGCCAGCAGCTTAGCTCCGCGGGGGGCCCTCCAAGAGACCCAGTACTTC
CASSLAPRGALQETQYF
>few|TRBJ1-5|TRBV28|NA
TGTGCCATACAGGGCTCGAAGAGCAATCAGCCCCAGCATTTT
CAIQGSKSNQPQHF
>NA|TRBJ2-7|TRBV4-2|NA
TGTGCCAGCAGCCAAGATATGAGGAGCTCCTACGAGCAGTACTTC
CASSQDMRSSYEQYF
>NA|TRBJ2-1|TRBV4-2|TRBD2
TGTGCCAGCAGCCAAGATGCCAGCGGGGGGAGGTTCGATGAGCAGTTCTTC
CASSQDASGGRFDEQFF
>NA|TRBJ1-6|TRBV24-1|TRBD1
TGTGCCACCAGCTCACCGGGACAGGGTTTTTATAATTCACCCCTCCACTTT
CATSSPGQGFYNSPLHF
>NA|TRBJ1-2|TRBV7-2|NA
TGTGCCAGCAGCTTCCAGGGATTGAGTAACTATGGCTACACCTTC
CASSFQGLSNYGYTF
>NA|TRBJ1-5|TRBV19|NA
TGTGCCAGTAAGTGGGCAGGGCAAGAACAGCCCCAGCATTTT
CASKWAGQEQPQHF
>NA|TRBJ2-7|TRBV9|NA
TGTGCCAGCAGCGTAGAAATGGGCCACGAGCAGTACTTC
CASSVEMGHEQYF
>once|TRBJ2-3|TRBV3-1/TRBV3-2|TRBD2
TGTGCCAGCAGCCAGGCCCCCACCGCTAGCGGGGGTACGCAGTATTTT
CASSQAPTASGGTQYF
>NA|TRBJ2-5|TRBV11-2|TRBD2
TGTGCCAGCAGCTTGTCAAGCGGGGCGGAGACCCAGTACTTC
CASSLSSGAETQYF
>NA|TRBJ2-7|TRBV25-1|NA
TGTGCCAGCAGCCACCCGGGGGACAGCCCCTACGAGCAGTACTTC
CASSHPGDSPYEQYF
>once|TRBJ2-3|TRBV24-1|NA
TGTGCCACCAGTGGGGTAGGGGGAAGAGATACGCAGTATTTT
CATSGVGGRDTQYF
>NA|TRBJ2-3|TRBV18|TRBD1
TGTGCCAGCTCACCAGGGGACAGGGTTCCAGATACGCAGTATTTT
CASSPGDRVPDTQYF
>NA|TRBJ1-3|TRBV6-5|NA
TGTGCCACTCAGAATTCTGGAAACACCATATATTTT
CATQNSGNTIYF
>NA|TRBJ1-5|TRBV11-2|TRBD1
TGTGCCAGCAGCGAAGGCACAGGGGCCAATCAGCCCCAGCATTTT
CASSEGTGANQPQHF
>NA|TRBJ2-3|TRBV11-3|TRBD2
TGTGCCAGCAGCTTGGGGGGGAGTTCAGATACGCAGTATTTT
CASSLGGSSDTQYF
>NA|TRBJ1-2|TRBV7-2|TRBD1
TGTGCCAGCAGCCAGGACAGGGGGCTTGGCTACACCTTC
CASSQDRGLGYTF
>once|TRBJ2-3|TRBV19|NA
TGTGCCAGTAATTTTGCGGGAGATACGCAGTATTTT
CASNFAGDTQYF
>NA|TRBJ1-5|TRBV28|NA
TGTGCCAGCAGTGCCTACCTTTATCAGCCCCAGCATTTT
CASSAYLYQPQHF
>NA|TRBJ1-5|TRBV5-4|NA
TGTGCCAGCAGCTTAGCCGGGGGGATGCCACAGCCCCAGCATTTT
CASSLAGGMPQPQHF
>NA|TRBJ1-4|TRBV19|NA
TGTGCCAGTAACGATAGAAGGAGCCGTAATGAAAAACTGTTTTTT
CASNDRRSRNEKLFF
>NA|TRBJ2-7|TRBV5-1|NA
TGCGCCAGCAGCTTACAGGCTTCCTACGAGCAGTACTTC
CASSLQASYEQYF
>NA|TRBJ2-1|TRBV9|NA
TGTGCCAGCAGCGCGAAGACAGGCCTTGGCGATGAGCAGTTCTTC
CASSAKTGLGDEQFF
>NA|TRBJ1-1|TRBV6-6|TRBD1
TGTGCCAGCAGTCGGGGCGTAAAGGGACAGATGAACACTGAAGCTTTCTTT
CASSRGVKGQMNTEAFF
>NA|TRBJ1-2|TRBV5-4|TRBD1
TGTGCCAGCAGCTTGGGATTAGCGGGACAGGGCTTTGGCTACACCTTC
CASSLGLAGQGFGYTF
>few|TRBJ2-1|TRBV19|TRBD2
TGTGCCAGTAGGCGAAGTGGCAGCGGGGGGCTGGTTAATGAGCAGTTCTTC
CASRRSGSGGLVNEQFF